This is a list of T cell receptor beta chains from one sample in a study of identical twins. Each CDR3 protein is one row after TCRdb ran MiXCR on the 5' RACE reads. The sample has a few hundred thousand distinct CDR3 sequences, around 8% seen once. The sample also formed part of further work on yellow fever vaccine responses in identical twins.

Sequencing was done on a sample of CD8+ T cells sorted from blood. The receptors stem from a woman aged 18-30 years in good health. Both conserved end residues are part of each CDR3. The D gene is left open where the match is weak. The size field is filled for only some rows; it gives once, few, many or a size class.

size	D	J	V	DNA	CDR3
NA	NA	TRBJ2-7	TRBV29-1	TGCAGCGTGGGGGCCTGGGCTGGTAACGAGCAGTACTTC	CSVGAWAGNEQYF
few	TRBD2	TRBJ2-7	TRBV18	TGTGCCAGCTCGGAGCTGGGGGGGTTGGGGGTCTACGAGCAGTACTTC	CASSELGGLGVYEQYF
NA	NA	TRBJ2-7	TRBV5-1	TGCGCCAGCAGCTTTGAGGGAGGCGAGCAGTACTTC	CASSFEGGEQYF
NA	NA	TRBJ2-1	TRBV7-9	TGTGCCAGCAGCCCCTCGGAACGGGACAATGAGCAGTTCTTC	CASSPSERDNEQFF
few	NA	TRBJ2-3	TRBV29-1	TGCAGCGTCGTTGAGTGGTTTCACACAGATACGCAGTATTTT	CSVVEWFHTDTQYF
many	TRBD1	TRBJ1-1	TRBV7-8	TGTGCCAGCAGCTCCACAGGGGGTGGGACTGAAGCTTTCTTT	CASSSTGGGTEAFF
NA	TRBD1	TRBJ1-6	TRBV28	TGTGCCAGCAGTTCCGACCCACAGGGGTATAATTCACCCCTCCACTTT	CASSSDPQGYNSPLHF
few	TRBD1	TRBJ2-1	TRBV7-2	TGTGCCAGCAGCCCCGGACAGGGGAGCTTGGACAATGAGCAGTTCTTC	CASSPGQGSLDNEQFF
few	TRBD2	TRBJ2-1	TRBV5-1	TGCGCCAGCAGCTGGACTAGCGGCGAGTACAATGAGCAGTTCTTC	CASSWTSGEYNEQFF
many	NA	TRBJ2-7	TRBV7-2	TGTGCCAGCAGCTCGGGCGGGGGCGTACTGTACGAGCAGTACTTC	CASSSGGGVLYEQYF
NA	NA	TRBJ1-1	TRBV20-1	TGCAGTGCTAGAGACTCCTGGGTCACTGAAGCTTTCTTT	CSARDSWVTEAFF
NA	TRBD2	TRBJ2-1	TRBV10-3	TGTGCCATCAGTGAAGGACTAGACAATGAGCAGTTCTTC	CAISEGLDNEQFF
NA	NA	TRBJ2-3	TRBV3-1	TGTGCCAGCAGCCAAGATTCAGCGGTCACAGATACGCAGTATTTT	CASSQDSAVTDTQYF
many	NA	TRBJ2-1	TRBV10-3	TGTGCCATCAGTGAGCCCGGGACCAACAATGAGCAGTTCTTC	CAISEPGTNNEQFF
NA	NA	TRBJ2-7	TRBV7-6	TGTGCCAGCAGTCGTGGACGGAGCTACGAGCAGTACTTC	CASSRGRSYEQYF
many	NA	TRBJ2-1	TRBV3-1	TGTGCCAGCAGCCAAGTTTCGCCATTGAATGAGCAGTTCTTC	CASSQVSPLNEQFF
many	TRBD2	TRBJ2-2	TRBV7-9	TGTGCCAGCAGCTCACTAGCGGGAGTATTCACCGGGGAGCTGTTTTTT	CASSSLAGVFTGELFF
many	TRBD2	TRBJ2-1	TRBV10-3	TGTGCCATCAGTGGCGGGGGGAATGAGCAGTTCTTC	CAISGGGNEQFF
many	NA	TRBJ2-3	TRBV24-1	TGTGCCACCAGGGGTACTGGGACAGATACGCAGTATTTT	CATRGTGTDTQYF
NA	TRBD1	TRBJ2-7	TRBV7-9	TGTGCCAGCAGTTCACAGGGACAGGGAGGTTACGAGCAGTACTTC	CASSSQGQGGYEQYF
few	TRBD1	TRBJ2-7	TRBV7-6	TGTGCCAGCAGCTTAATTCGTACAGGGGATACCGAGCAGTACTTC	CASSLIRTGDTEQYF
few	NA	TRBJ2-7	TRBV5-5	TGTGCCACCTTCACCTCGGCAGAAAGCTCCTACGAGCAGTACTTC	CATFTSAESSYEQYF
few	NA	TRBJ2-7	TRBV27	TGTGCCACCACTCCCCGGAACTCCTACGAGCAGTACTTC	CATTPRNSYEQYF
NA	TRBD2	TRBJ2-3	TRBV27	TGTGCCAGCACCTCCACTAGCGGGGGGACTAGCACAGATACGCAGTATTTT	CASTSTSGGTSTDTQYF
few	TRBD2	TRBJ2-1	TRBV6-2/TRBV6-3	TGTGCCAGCAGCACGCGTTTTGGGGAAGCGGGAGTTATAAATGAGCAGTTCTTC	CASSTRFGEAGVINEQFF
NA	NA	TRBJ2-7	TRBV12-3/TRBV12-4	TGTGCCAGCAGCAGGATCGCACTACGAGAGCAGTACTTC	CASSRIALREQYF
many	TRBD1	TRBJ1-2	TRBV15	TGTGCCACCAGCAGAGATCGGCCAGGGGACAGCGGACATGGCTACACCTTC	CATSRDRPGDSGHGYTF
many	NA	TRBJ2-7	TRBV7-9	TGTGCCAGCAGCTTGGGGCAGGGGAGTATCTACGAGCAGTACTTC	CASSLGQGSIYEQYF
many	NA	TRBJ1-1	TRBV25-1	TGTGCCAGCAGTTTAGGGGGTTGGGAGAACACTGAAGCTTTCTTT	CASSLGGWENTEAFF
NA	TRBD2	TRBJ2-1	TRBV27	TGTGCCAGCAGCCCTAGCGGGAGGACCATTTCCTACAATGAGCAGTTCTTC	CASSPSGRTISYNEQFF
NA	TRBD2	TRBJ2-7	TRBV5-1	TGCGCCAGCAGCGTACCGACTAGCGGGGGATACGAGCAGTACTTC	CASSVPTSGGYEQYF
NA	NA	TRBJ2-7	TRBV5-1	TGCGCCAGCAGCTTGGAGGCCCAGGGGAGCTACGAGCAGTACTTC	CASSLEAQGSYEQYF
few	NA	TRBJ2-5	TRBV2	TGTGCCAGCAGTGAAGCGGGGTGGGAGACCCAGTACTTC	CASSEAGWETQYF
few	TRBD1	TRBJ1-5	TRBV19	TGTGCCAGTAATCAGGGGGGCTCGTCTCAGCCCCAGCATTTT	CASNQGGSSQPQHF
NA	TRBD2	TRBJ2-7	TRBV20-1	TGCAGTGCTAGAGACTCCCTTAGCGGGGGCCTCTCCTACGAGCAGTACTTC	CSARDSLSGGLSYEQYF
many	TRBD1	TRBJ2-6	TRBV5-6	TGTGCCAGCAGCGGTCCTCGGGACAGGGAGCCCCCTGGGGCCAACGTCCTGACTTTC	CASSGPRDREPPGANVLTF
NA	NA	TRBJ2-7	TRBV20-1	TGCAGTGCTAGAGAGGCTGGCTCCTACGAGCAGTACTTC	CSAREAGSYEQYF